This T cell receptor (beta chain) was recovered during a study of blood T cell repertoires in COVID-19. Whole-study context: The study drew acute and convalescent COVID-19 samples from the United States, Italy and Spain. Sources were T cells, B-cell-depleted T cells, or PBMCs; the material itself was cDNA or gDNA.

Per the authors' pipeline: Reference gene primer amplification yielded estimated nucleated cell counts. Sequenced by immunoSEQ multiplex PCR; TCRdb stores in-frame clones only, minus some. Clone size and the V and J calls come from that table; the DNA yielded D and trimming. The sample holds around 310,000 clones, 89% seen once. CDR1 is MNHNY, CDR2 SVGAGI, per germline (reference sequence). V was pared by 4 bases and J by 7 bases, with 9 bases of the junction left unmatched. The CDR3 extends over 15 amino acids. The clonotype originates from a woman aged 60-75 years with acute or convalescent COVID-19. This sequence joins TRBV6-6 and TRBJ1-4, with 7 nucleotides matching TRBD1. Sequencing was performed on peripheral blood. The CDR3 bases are TGTGCCAGCAGTTGGATGACAGGGATGGCTGAAAAACTGTTTTTT. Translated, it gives CASSWMTGMAEKLFF.